This T cell receptor (beta chain) was identified during a study of blood T cell repertoires in COVID-19. This CDR3 is built from 13 residues. V was pared by 5 bases and J by 10 bases, with 6 bases of the junction left unmatched. Per germline, CDR1 SGHAT and CDR2 FQDESV (reference sequence). Sequencing used immunoSEQ multiplex PCR; TCRdb keeps in-frame clones, though not all of them. The sample shows about 200,000 clones, around 85% of them seen only once. The sequenced sample was peripheral blood. The TCR was taken from a man aged 45-65 years who had recovered from COVID-19. The rearrangement links TRBV11-1 to TRBJ1-1, with 11 bases lining up with TRBD1. Here the CDR3 DNA reads TGTGCCAGCAGCCCCCGGGACAGGGGGGTAGCTTTCTTT. Amino acid sequence: CASSPRDRGVAFF.